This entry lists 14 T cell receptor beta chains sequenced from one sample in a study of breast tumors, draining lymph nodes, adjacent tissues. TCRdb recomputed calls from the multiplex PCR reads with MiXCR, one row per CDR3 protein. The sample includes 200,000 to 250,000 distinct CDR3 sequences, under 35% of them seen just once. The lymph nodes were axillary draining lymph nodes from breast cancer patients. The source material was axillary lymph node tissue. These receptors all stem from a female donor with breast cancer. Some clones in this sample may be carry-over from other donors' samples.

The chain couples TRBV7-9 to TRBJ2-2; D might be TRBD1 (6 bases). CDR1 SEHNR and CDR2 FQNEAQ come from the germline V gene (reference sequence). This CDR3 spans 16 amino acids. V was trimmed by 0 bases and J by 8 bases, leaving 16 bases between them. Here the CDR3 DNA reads TGTGCCAGCAGCTTAGCGGGACAAGTCTACTCGGGGGAGCTGTTTTTT. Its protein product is CASSLAGQVYSGELFF.

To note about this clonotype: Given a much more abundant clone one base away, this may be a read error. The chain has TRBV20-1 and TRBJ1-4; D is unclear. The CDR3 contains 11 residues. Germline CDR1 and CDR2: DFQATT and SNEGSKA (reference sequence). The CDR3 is CSARDESEVSF. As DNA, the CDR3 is TGCAGTGCTAGAGATGAGTCGGAGGTGTCTTTT.

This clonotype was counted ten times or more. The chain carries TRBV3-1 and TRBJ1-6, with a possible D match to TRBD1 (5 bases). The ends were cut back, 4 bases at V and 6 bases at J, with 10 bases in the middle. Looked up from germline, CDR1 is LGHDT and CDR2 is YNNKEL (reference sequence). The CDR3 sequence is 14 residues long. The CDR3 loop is CASSLGTVNSPLHF. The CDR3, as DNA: TGTGCCAGCAGCCTGGGGACGGTTAATTCACCCCTCCACTTT.

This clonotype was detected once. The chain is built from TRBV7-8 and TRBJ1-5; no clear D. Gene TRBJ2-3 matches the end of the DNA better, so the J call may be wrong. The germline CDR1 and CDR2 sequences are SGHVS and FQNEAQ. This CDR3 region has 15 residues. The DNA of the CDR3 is TGTGCCAGCAGTTCCCGGCCGGTTAGCAATCAGCCCCAGTATTTT. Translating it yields CASSSRPVSNQPQYF.

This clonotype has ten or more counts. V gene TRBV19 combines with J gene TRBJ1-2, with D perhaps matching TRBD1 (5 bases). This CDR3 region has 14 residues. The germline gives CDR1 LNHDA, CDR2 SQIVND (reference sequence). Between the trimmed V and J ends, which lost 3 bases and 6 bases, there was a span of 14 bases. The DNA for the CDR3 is TGTGCCAGTAGTATTACCAGGGCGAAGAATGGCTACACCTTC. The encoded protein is CASSITRAKNGYTF.

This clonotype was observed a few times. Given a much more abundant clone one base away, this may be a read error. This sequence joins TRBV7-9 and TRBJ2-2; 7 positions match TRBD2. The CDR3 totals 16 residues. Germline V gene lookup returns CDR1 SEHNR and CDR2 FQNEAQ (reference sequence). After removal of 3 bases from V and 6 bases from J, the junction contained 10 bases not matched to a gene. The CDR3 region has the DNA TGTGCCAGCAGCTTCCCTGAGCGGGGCGGCGCCGGGGAGCTGTTTTTT. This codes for CASSFPERGGAGELFF.

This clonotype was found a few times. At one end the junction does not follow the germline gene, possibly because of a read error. The CDR3 sequence: CASSLEARQGYGYPF. Here the CDR3 DNA reads TGTGCCAGCAGCTTAGAGGCCCGACAGGGGTATGGCTACCCCTTC. The chain has TRBV7-9 and TRBJ1-2; TRBD1 matches 8 bases. The CDR3 sequence is 15 residues long. From germline, CDR1 is SEHNR and CDR2 FQNEAQ (reference sequence).

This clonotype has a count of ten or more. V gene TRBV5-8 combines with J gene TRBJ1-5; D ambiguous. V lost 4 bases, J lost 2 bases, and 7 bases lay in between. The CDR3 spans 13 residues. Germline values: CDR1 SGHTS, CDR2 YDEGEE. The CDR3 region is CASSPRGNQPQHF. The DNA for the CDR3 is TGTGCCAGCAGCCCGAGGGGCAATCAGCCCCAGCATTTT.

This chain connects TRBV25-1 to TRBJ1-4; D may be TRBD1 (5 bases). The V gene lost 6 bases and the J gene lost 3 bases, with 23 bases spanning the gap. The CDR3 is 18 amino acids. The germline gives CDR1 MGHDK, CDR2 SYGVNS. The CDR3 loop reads CASRGSPGPGGANEKLFF. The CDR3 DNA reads TGTGCCAGCAGGGGGAGCCCGGGACCGGGGGGGGCTAATGAAAAACTGTTTTTT.

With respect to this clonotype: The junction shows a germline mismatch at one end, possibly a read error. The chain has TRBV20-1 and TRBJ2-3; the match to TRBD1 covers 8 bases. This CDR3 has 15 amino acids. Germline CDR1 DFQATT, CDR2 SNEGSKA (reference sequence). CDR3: CSASIRGPGQDAQYF. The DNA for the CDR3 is TGCAGTGCTAGCATCAGGGGGCCAGGCCAAGATGCGCAGTATTTT.

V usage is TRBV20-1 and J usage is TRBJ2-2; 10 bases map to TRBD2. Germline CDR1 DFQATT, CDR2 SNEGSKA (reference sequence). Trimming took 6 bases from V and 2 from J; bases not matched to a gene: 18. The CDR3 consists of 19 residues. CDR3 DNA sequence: TGCAGTGCCAGCAGCACTCTAGCGGGAGAAAGTTCAAACACCGGGGAGCTGTTTTTT. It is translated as CSASSTLAGESSNTGELFF.

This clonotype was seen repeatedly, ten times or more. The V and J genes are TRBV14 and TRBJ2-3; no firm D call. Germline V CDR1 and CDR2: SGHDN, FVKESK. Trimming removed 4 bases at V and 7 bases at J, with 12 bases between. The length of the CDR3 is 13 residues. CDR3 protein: CASSRPPMYTQYF. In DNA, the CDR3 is TGTGCCAGCAGCCGGCCGCCGATGTATACGCAGTATTTT.

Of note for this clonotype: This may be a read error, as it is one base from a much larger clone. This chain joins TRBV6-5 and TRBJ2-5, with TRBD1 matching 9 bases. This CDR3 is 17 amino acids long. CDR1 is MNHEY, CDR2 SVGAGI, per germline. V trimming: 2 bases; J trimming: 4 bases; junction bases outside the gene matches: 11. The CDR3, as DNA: TGTGCCAGCAGTTACAATCCGGGACAGGGCATACGAGAGACCCAGTACTTC. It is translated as CASSYNPGQGIRETQYF.

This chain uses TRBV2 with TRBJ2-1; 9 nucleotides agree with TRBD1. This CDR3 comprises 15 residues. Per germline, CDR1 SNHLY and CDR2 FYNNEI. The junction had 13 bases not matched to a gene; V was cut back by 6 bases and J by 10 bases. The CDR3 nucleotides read TGTGCCAGCAGGAAACAGGGGGCGAACCCGCGGGAGCAGTTCTTC. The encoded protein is CASRKQGANPREQFF.